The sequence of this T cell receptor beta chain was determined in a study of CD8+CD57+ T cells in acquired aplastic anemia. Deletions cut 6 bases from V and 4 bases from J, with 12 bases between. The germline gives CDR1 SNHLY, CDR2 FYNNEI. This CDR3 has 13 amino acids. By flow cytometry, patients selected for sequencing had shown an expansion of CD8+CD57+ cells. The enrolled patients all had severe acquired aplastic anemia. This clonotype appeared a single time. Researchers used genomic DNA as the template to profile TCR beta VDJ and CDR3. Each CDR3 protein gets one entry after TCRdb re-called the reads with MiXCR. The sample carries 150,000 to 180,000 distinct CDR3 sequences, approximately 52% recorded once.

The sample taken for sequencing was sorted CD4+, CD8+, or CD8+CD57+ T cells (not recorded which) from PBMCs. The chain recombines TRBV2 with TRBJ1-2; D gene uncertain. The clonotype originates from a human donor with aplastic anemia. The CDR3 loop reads CASSVNGLYGYTF. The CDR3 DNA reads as TGTGCCAGCAGCGTAAACGGACTCTATGGCTACACCTTC.